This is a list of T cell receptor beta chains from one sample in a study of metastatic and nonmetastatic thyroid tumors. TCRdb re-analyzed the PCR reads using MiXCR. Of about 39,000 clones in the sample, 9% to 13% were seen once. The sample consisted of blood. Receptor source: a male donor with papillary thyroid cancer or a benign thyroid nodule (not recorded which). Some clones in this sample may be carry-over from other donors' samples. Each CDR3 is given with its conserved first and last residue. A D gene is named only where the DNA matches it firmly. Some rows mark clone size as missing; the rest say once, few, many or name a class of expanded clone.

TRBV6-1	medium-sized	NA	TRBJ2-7	TGTGCCAGCAGTTATTCCCCGACCGAGCAGTACTTC	CASSYSPTEQYF
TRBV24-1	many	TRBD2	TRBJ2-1	TGTGCCACCAGTTCTAGGACTAGCGTCTGGAGTGAGCAGTTCTTC	CATSSRTSVWSEQFF
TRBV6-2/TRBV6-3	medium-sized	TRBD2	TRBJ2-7	TGTGCCAGCCTACGAACTAGCGGGAGTTTCTACGAGCAGTACTTC	CASLRTSGSFYEQYF
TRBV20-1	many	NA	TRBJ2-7	TGCAGTGCCTTAACGGGGGCCGAGCAGTACTTC	CSALTGAEQYF
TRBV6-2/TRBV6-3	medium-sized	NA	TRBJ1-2	TGTGCCAGCAGTTCCTCGCGGAGCTCTCGCGGCTACACCTTC	CASSSSRSSRGYTF
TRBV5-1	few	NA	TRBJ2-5	TGCGCCAGCAGCTTGAGTGCGGGGGCGAGGGAGACCCAGTACTTC	CASSLSAGARETQYF
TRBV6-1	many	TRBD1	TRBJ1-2	TGTGCCAGCAGTGTCCCATCGGGGGACAGGGGGCCCCATGGCTACACCTTC	CASSVPSGDRGPHGYTF
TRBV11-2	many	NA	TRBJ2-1	TGTGCCAGCAGCTTAGACAGGCCTAGAAACAATGAGCAGTTCTTC	CASSLDRPRNNEQFF
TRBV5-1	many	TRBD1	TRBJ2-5	TGCGCCAGCAGCGCGCAGACAGGGGTCCAAGAGACCCAGTACTTC	CASSAQTGVQETQYF
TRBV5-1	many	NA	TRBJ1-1	TGCGCCAGCAGTGAAACAGGGAACACTGAAGCTTTCTTT	CASSETGNTEAFF
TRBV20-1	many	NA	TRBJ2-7	TGCAGTGCTATTCCTCTGGGGGACTGGGACGCCGAGCAGTACTTC	CSAIPLGDWDAEQYF
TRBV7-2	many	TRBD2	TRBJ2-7	TGTGCCAGCAGCTTAGAAGGACTAGCGGGTCACGAGCAGTACTTC	CASSLEGLAGHEQYF
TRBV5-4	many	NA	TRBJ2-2	TGTGCCAGCAGCACGCTTTGGGCCAAGAACACCGGGGAGCTGTTTTTT	CASSTLWAKNTGELFF
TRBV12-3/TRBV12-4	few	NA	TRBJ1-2	TGTGCCAGCAGTTTAGTGACAGTGCTGGGCTACACCTTC	CASSLVTVLGYTF
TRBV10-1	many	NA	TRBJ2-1	TGCGCCAGCAGTGAGTCTATTGGGGGGTCGGGTGAGCAGTTCTTC	CASSESIGGSGEQFF
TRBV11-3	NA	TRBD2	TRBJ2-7	TGTGCCAGCAGCTACGAGGCTAGCGGGAGGGGCCTCGAGCAGTACTTC	CASSYEASGRGLEQYF
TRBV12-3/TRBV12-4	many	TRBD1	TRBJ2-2	TGTGCCAGCAGGACAGGGAAAGCGGACTGGACCGGGGAGCTGTTTTTT	CASRTGKADWTGELFF
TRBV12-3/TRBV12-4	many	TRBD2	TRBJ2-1	TGTGCCAGCAGTTCTCAGCGGGAGGGAGGGGATGAGCAGTTCTTC	CASSSQREGGDEQFF
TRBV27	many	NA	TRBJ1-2	TGTGCCAGCGGGGGAGTGACCTCTAACTATGGCTACACCTTC	CASGGVTSNYGYTF
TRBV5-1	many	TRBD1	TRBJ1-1	TGCGCCAGCAGCGGCGGGGACAGGGGGCGAGAGAACACTGAAGCTTTCTTT	CASSGGDRGRENTEAFF
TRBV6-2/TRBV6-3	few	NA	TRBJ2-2	TGTGCCAGCAGTGTCCAGGACCCCGGGGAGCTGTTTTTT	CASSVQDPGELFF
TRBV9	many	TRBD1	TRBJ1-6	TGTGCCAGCAGCGGATCCGGGACAGGGGTTTCACCCCTCCACTTT	CASSGSGTGVSPLHF
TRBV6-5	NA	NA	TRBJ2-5	TGTGCCAGCAGTTACTGTTCGCCCCCCGGAGAGACCCAGTACTTC	CASSYCSPPGETQYF
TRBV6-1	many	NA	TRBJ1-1	TGTGCCAGCAGATCAGTGCTGAACACTGAAGCTTTCTTT	CASRSVLNTEAFF
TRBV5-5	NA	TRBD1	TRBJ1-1	TGTGCCAGCAGCTTAACCCTGGACAGGGTGGCTGAAGCTTTCTTT	CASSLTLDRVAEAFF
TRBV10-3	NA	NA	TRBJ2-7	TGTGCCATCAGTGAGTCGTCGGGGGAGCGGTCCTACGAGCAGTACTTC	CAISESSGERSYEQYF
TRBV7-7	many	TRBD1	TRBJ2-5	TGTGCTAGCAGCTTTGGGACAGGTCAGGGAGAGACCCAGTACTTC	CASSFGTGQGETQYF
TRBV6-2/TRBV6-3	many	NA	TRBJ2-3	TGTGCCAGCCGTACCGGGACAGATACGCAGTATTTT	CASRTGTDTQYF
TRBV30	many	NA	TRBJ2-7	TGTGCCTGGAGTGTATTCGAGTCCTACGAGCAGTACTTC	CAWSVFESYEQYF
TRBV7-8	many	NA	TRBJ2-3	TGTGCCAGCAGCTTACTCGACAGGTTGGCAGATACGCAGTATTTT	CASSLLDRLADTQYF
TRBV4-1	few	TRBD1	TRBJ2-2	TGCGCCAGCAGCCACGGGACAGAATTCACCGGGGAGCTGTTTTTT	CASSHGTEFTGELFF
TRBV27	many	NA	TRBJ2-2	TGTGCCAGCAGTTTATTGGCCGGGGAGCTGTTTTTT	CASSLLAGELFF
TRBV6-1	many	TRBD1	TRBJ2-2	TGTGCCAGCAGCAACAGGGGTCTGGGCACCGGGGAGCTGTTTTTT	CASSNRGLGTGELFF
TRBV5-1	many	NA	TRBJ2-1	TGCGCCAGCAGCTTGGAAGGACCGTCACGATATATATTATACAATGAGCAGTTCTTC	CASSLEGPSRYILYNEQFF
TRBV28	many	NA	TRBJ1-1	TGTGCCAGCAGCCTTATGAGCGTGAGCGGTGACACTGAAGCTTTCTTT	CASSLMSVSGDTEAFF
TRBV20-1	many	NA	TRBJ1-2	TGCAGTGCTGAGACCGCTAACTATGGCTACACCTTC	CSAETANYGYTF
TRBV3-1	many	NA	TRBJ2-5	TGTGCCAGCAGCTCGGGGCGCTCGGAGACCCAGTACTTC	CASSSGRSETQYF
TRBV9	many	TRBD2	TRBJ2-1	TGTGCCAGCAGCCCGGGACTAGGGACCTACAATGAGCAGTTCTTC	CASSPGLGTYNEQFF
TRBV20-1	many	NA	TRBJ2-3	TGCAGTGTTACTGGGACCAGCCCCACAGATACGCAGTATTTT	CSVTGTSPTDTQYF
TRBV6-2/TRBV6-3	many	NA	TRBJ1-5	TGTGCCAGCAGTTACGAGGCAGGGCCTCAGCCCCAGCATTTT	CASSYEAGPQPQHF
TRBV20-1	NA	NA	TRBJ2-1	TGCAGTGCTAGAGTCGAGGGCTTCTCCAATGAGCAGTTCTTC	CSARVEGFSNEQFF
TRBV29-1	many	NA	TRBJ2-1	TGCAGCGTTTCGAGGGGCGCGAGAGTGGGGGAGCAGTTCTTC	CSVSRGARVGEQFF
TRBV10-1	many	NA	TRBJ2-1	TGCGCCAGCAGTGAAAGCGTAGTTCGCCCCTACAATGAGCAGTTCTTC	CASSESVVRPYNEQFF
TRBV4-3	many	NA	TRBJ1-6	TGCGCCAGCAGCCAAGATCGGTTTGGGGATTCACCCCTCCACTTT	CASSQDRFGDSPLHF
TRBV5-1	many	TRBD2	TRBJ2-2	TGCGCCAGCAGCTTGGGAGTAGCGGGGGGAACCGGGGAGCTGTTTTTT	CASSLGVAGGTGELFF
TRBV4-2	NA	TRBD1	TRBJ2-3	TGTGCCAGCAGCCGATCTATACAGGGGCCCGCCACAATCTCCCCAGATACGCAGTATTTT	CASSRSIQGPATISPDTQYF
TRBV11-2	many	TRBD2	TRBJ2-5	TGTGCCAGCAGTCCAGGACTAGCCGGAGAGACCCAGTACTTC	CASSPGLAGETQYF
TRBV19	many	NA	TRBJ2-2	TGTGCCAGTAGTGTGGGGGAATGGACCGGGGAGCTGTTTTTT	CASSVGEWTGELFF
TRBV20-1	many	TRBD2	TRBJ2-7	TGCAGTGCTAGACGGCTAGCGGGAGGGCCCGGGGACGAGCAGTACTTC	CSARRLAGGPGDEQYF
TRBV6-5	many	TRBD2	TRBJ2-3	TGTGCCAGCAGTTACGGGACTAGCGGGAGCACAGATACGCAGTATTTT	CASSYGTSGSTDTQYF
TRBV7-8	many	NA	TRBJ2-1	TGTGCCAGCAGCCGTTATAGCGGTTCTTCCTACAATGAGCAGTTCTTC	CASSRYSGSSYNEQFF
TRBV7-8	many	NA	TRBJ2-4	TGTGCCAGCAGCTTAGCGCGAGAAGGGGGGGCGGCCAAAAACATTCAGTACTTC	CASSLAREGGAAKNIQYF
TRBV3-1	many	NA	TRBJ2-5	TGTGCCAGCAGCCTGTATAGCCAAGAGACCCAGTACTTC	CASSLYSQETQYF
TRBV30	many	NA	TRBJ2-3	TGTGCCTGGACTGGTAGTAACCCAGATACGCAGTATTTT	CAWTGSNPDTQYF
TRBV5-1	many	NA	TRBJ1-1	TGCGCCAGCAGCTTAGGGGGGGCCCTGAACACTGAAGCTTTCTTT	CASSLGGALNTEAFF
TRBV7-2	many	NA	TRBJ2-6	TGTGCCAGCAGCTTTCGGCTTTCTGGGGCCAACGTCCTGACTTTC	CASSFRLSGANVLTF
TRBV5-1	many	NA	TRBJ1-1	TGCGCCAGCAGCTGGCAGGGCATGAACACTGAAGCTTTCTTT	CASSWQGMNTEAFF
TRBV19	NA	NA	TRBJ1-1	TGTGCCAGTAGTACTTGGAGGCGTAAGGCTTTCTTT	CASSTWRRKAFF
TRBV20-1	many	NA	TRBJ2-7	TGCAGTGCTATAGGGGGATTCGAGCAGTACTTC	CSAIGGFEQYF